This TCR beta chain was sequenced during a study of cytomegalovirus exposure and HLA in healthy donors. Study-wide results and caveats: When analyzed later, a missense DCLRE1C variant was found to be linked to TCR beta V- and J-gene trimming. For presence/absence analyses, sequencing depth was assumed to be roughly uniform across donors.

A remark on this clone: Its specificity is not known.

The PCR ran on 60 Vbeta and 13 Jbeta primers. The method was immunoSEQ multiplex PCR; TCRdb's version includes in-frame clones alone and lacks a portion of them. The table counts just over 60,000 clones; 5% to 5.5% lies in the top ten. The germline V gene encodes CDR1 SGDLS and CDR2 YYNGEE. With 3 bases clipped from V and 5 bases from J, the junction kept 4 bases outside the gene matches. The CDR3 contains 15 residues. This receptor was taken from a man younger than 45 in good health and CMV-seropositive. The chain is built from TRBV9 and TRBJ2-2; 10 bases align to TRBD2. Sequencing was carried out using PBMCs. CDR3 residues: CASSGAGGRTGELFF. CDR3 sequence (DNA): TGTGCCAGCAGCGGAGCGGGAGGGAGGACCGGGGAGCTGTTTTTT.